Included here is one T cell receptor (beta chain) sequence, with context. The protocol was immunoSEQ multiplex PCR, while the TCRdb copy is restricted to in-frame clones and leaves out a portion. Here the sample spans 250,000 to 350,000 clones, more than 85% being singletons. This entry belongs to a study of blood T cell repertoires in COVID-19. In germline, CDR1 is SGHTA, CDR2 FQGNSA. Trimming shortened V by 5 bases and J by 3 bases, and 10 bases separated the two germline ends. The CDR3 sequence is 13 residues long. Material for sequencing was peripheral blood. This chain connects TRBV7-2 to TRBJ1-2, with D possibly matching TRBD1 (5 bases). This sequence originates from a man aged 25 to 40 with acute or convalescent COVID-19. The CDR3: CASSLTVYYGYTF. In nucleotides, the CDR3 is TGTGCCAGCAGCCTGACAGTATACTATGGCTACACCTTC.